This T cell receptor beta chain was recovered during a study of shared clonotypes between healthy human individuals. General observations from the study: Richness estimates generally favored naive over memory subsets. Relative to their counterparts shared across all four donors, non-shared clonotypes exhibited diminished generation probabilities.

To note about this clone: Its antigen is undetermined.

Caucasian adults residing in Nashville, Tennessee made up all the donors. CD4+ cells underwent separation, giving CD45RA+ naive and CD45RA-negative memory subsets. The table came from immunoSEQ multiplex PCR; TCRdb's copy has only in-frame clones and leaves some out. Among hundreds of thousands of clones listed, about 80% were seen once. The CDR3 sequence is 14 residues long. The rearrangement uses TRBV21-1 and TRBJ1-1. TRBV21-1 is labeled a pseudogene. This TCR came from a woman under 40 in good health. The sample consisted of memory CD4+ T cells sorted from blood. Subset meaning: CD45RA-negative fraction. The CDR3 nucleotides are TGTGCCAGCAGCAAAAGGAGTTTCAGGCTTGAAGCTTTCTTT. It encodes CASSKRSFRLEAFF.